Shown below are 30 T cell receptor beta chains from a single sample sequenced in a study of blood T cells in healthy people across ages. For the second PCR, which ran for roughly 6 to 12 cycles, a sample-barcoded 5' primer and a J-beta primer mix were used. TCRdb used MiXCR to reprocess the 5' RACE reads, holding one entry per CDR3 protein. Among fewer than 950,000 distinct CDR3 sequences listed, about 37% were seen once. The sequencing sample was made of blood. Every receptor here comes from a man aged 18 to 30 in good health.

This clonotype was picked up a small number of times. This chain links TRBV13 with TRBJ2-7; no reliable D call. V lost 5 bases and J lost 1, with 9 bases in between. The length of the CDR3 is 13 residues. Germline values: CDR1 PRHDT, CDR2 FYEKMQ (reference sequence). The CDR3 is CASSPTWSYEQYF. The CDR3 bases are TGTGCCAGCAGCCCTACATGGTCCTACGAGCAGTACTTC.

This clonotype was counted only a few times. J is TRBJ1-2 and V is TRBV9; no clear D gene. The germline V and J ends were trimmed by 0 bases and 5 bases, with 11 bases remaining between them. The CDR3 spans 14 residues. Germline V CDR1 and CDR2: SGDLS, YYNGEE. In nucleotides, the CDR3 is TGTGCCAGCAGCGTAGAGGGATCGGCTTATGGCTACACCTTC. Translated, it gives CASSVEGSAYGYTF.

V and J are TRBV20-1 and TRBJ2-1; D may be TRBD1 (5 bases). This CDR3 is built from 15 residues. Germline-derived CDR1 and CDR2 are DFQATT and SNEGSKA (reference sequence). The CDR3 coding sequence is TGCATATTTCACCCCAGGGTATGTTCCTACAATGAGCAGTTCTTC. This sequence encodes CIFHPRVCSYNEQFF.

This chain links TRBV20-1 with TRBJ2-3; the D gene could be TRBD1 or TRBD2 (5 bases each). With 3 bases removed from V and 0 bases from J, the gap between germline ends came to 7 bases. The CDR3 length is 13 residues. The germline V gene encodes CDR1 DFQATT and CDR2 SNEGSKA (reference sequence). For the CDR3, the DNA is TGCAGTGCTAGCGGGGCTAGCACAGATACGCAGTATTTT. This codes for CSASGASTDTQYF.

This clonotype has at least ten counts. The chain has TRBV10-3 and TRBJ2-7; D perhaps matches TRBD1 (6 bases). V was shortened by 0 bases and J by 5 bases, with 11 bases between the two germline ends. The CDR3 totals 14 residues. Germline CDR1 is ENHRY and CDR2 is SYGVKD. The CDR3: CAISESARGDEQYF. In DNA, the CDR3 is TGTGCCATCAGTGAGTCTGCCAGGGGAGACGAGCAGTACTTC.

Comment on this clonotype: One junction end does not reproduce the germline sequence, and a read error may be involved. The chain has TRBV12-3 or TRBV12-4 and TRBJ1-6; tentative D call: TRBD1 (5 bases). The CDR3 covers 17 residues. The CDR3 sequence: CANSFIRQTVRVSPLHF. DNA of the CDR3: TGTGCCAACAGTTTCATCCGACAGACAGTGAGAGTCTCACCCCTCCACTTT.

This clonotype appeared a few times. The chain employs TRBV2 and TRBJ2-1; a possible D gene is TRBD2 (6 bases). The DNA end is a closer match to TRBJ2-7, so the J assignment may be wrong. Germline V CDR1 and CDR2: SNHLY, FYNNEI. The CDR3 covers 15 residues. CDR3 nucleotides: TGTGCCAGCATCTTCCGGGGGAATTCCTACAATGAGCAGTACTTC. This gives the protein CASIFRGNSYNEQYF.

This clonotype was seen at least ten times. CDR3 sequence: CASSPRGSRTDTQYF. The DNA for the CDR3 is TGTGCCAGCAGCCCACGTGGCAGCCGCACAGATACGCAGTATTTT. The chain joins TRBV9 to TRBJ2-3; D unclear. The germline gives CDR1 SGDLS, CDR2 YYNGEE. The CDR3 has 15 amino acids. V was cut by 4 bases and J by 1 base, with 13 bases left in between. The full variable domain, its missing parts supplied by reference TRBV9 and TRBJ2-3, is DSGVTQTPKHLITATGQRVTLRCSPRSGDLSVYWYQQSLDQGLQFLIQYYNGEERAKGNILERFSAQQFPDLHSELNLSSLELGDSALYFCASSPRGSRTDTQYFGPGTRLTVL.

This clonotype was observed a few times. This sequence joins TRBV5-1 and TRBJ2-3, with D perhaps TRBD1 (5 bases). The CDR3 length is 15 residues. V lost 4 bases, J lost 0 bases, and 12 bases lay in between. The V gene's germline CDR1 is SGHRS and CDR2 YFSETQ. The CDR3 DNA sequence: TGCGCCAGCAGCAGAGACAGTACTAGCACAGATACGCAGTATTTT. Protein product: CASSRDSTSTDTQYF. The full variable domain, completed using reference TRBV5-1 and TRBJ2-3, is KAGVTQTPRYLIKTRGQQVTLSCSPISGHRSVSWYQQTPGQGLQFLFEYFSETQRNKGNFPGRFSGRQFSNSRSEMNVSTLELGDSALYLCASSRDSTSTDTQYFGPGTRLTVL.

This chain uses TRBV19 with TRBJ2-1; D assignment may be TRBD1 or TRBD2 (5 bases each). This CDR3 has 12 residues. CDR1 is LNHDA and CDR2 is SQIVND in the germline V gene (reference sequence). V was pared by 5 bases and J by 9 bases, with 11 bases between. In nucleotides, the CDR3 is TGTGCCAGTAGTCCCCGTGGGGGTGAGCAGTTCTTC. Translating it yields CASSPRGGEQFF.

The gene calls are TRBV7-2 and TRBJ1-2; 11 bases match TRBD1. The CDR3 totals 14 residues. Germline-derived CDR1 and CDR2 are SGHTA and FQGNSA. The trim removed 5 bases at V and 7 bases at J, leaving 6 bases unmatched. CDR3 nucleotide sequence: TGTGCCAGCAGCCCGGACAGGGGGCGACCTGGCTACACCTTC. It encodes CASSPDRGRPGYTF.

The chain carries TRBV9 and TRBJ2-1; 7 nucleotides match TRBD1. Unmatched junction bases numbered 2, after V lost 0 bases and J lost 5 bases. The CDR3 contains 14 residues. CDR1 and CDR2 (germline): SGDLS, YYNGEE. The CDR3 protein is CASSVGDRHNEQFF. For the CDR3, the DNA is TGTGCCAGCAGCGTAGGGGACAGACACAATGAGCAGTTCTTC.

The V call is TRBV7-2, the J call TRBJ2-5, with 9 bases aligning to TRBD1. The J call may be in error: the DNA end matches TRBJ2-1 better. This CDR3 is built from 15 residues. Germline V CDR1 and CDR2: SGHTA, FQGNSA. The CDR3 loop is CASSLSGQGQETQFF. The CDR3 coding sequence is TGTGCCAGCAGCTTATCGGGACAGGGCCAAGAGACCCAGTTCTTC.

Details on this clonotype: A read error may be the cause here, since a much bigger clone is one base away. The chain combines TRBV2 with TRBJ2-1; D not resolved. This CDR3 contains 13 residues. V lost 4 bases, J lost 4 bases, and 8 bases lay in between. Germline CDR1 and CDR2: SNHLY and FYNNEI. The CDR3 protein is CASSGQTYNEQFF. In DNA form, the CDR3 reads TGTGCCAGCAGTGGTCAGACTTACAATGAGCAGTTCTTC.

The chain employs TRBV4-1 and TRBJ2-4; maybe TRBD2 (5 bases). Trimming left V 0 bases short and J 15 bases short, with 18 bases between. Germline CDR1 MGHRA, CDR2 YSYEKL. CDR3 length: 14 residues. CDR3: CASSQERERVKRYF. The CDR3 region has the DNA TGCGCCAGCAGCCAAGAACGGGAACGGGTGAAGCGGTACTTC.

The CDR3 DNA follows: TGTGCCAGCAGTTTATCAAAGTTAGGCTACACCTTC. Translation gives CASSLSKLGYTF. The V call is TRBV12-3 or TRBV12-4, the J call TRBJ1-2; D gene unclear. Trimming left V 2 bases short and J 8 bases short, with 9 bases between. This CDR3 contains 12 residues.

Concerning this clonotype itself: A much larger clone is a single base away; this may be a read error. This rearrangement joins TRBV29-1 to TRBJ2-1; 10 nucleotides line up with TRBD1. The CDR3 consists of 16 residues. Germline CDR1 and CDR2: SQVTM and ANQGSEA. The CDR3: CSVEDSRDRGYKEQFF. DNA for the CDR3: TGCAGCGTTGAAGATTCCCGGGACAGGGGATACAAGGAGCAGTTCTTC.

V gene TRBV27 combines with J gene TRBJ2-5; 7 nucleotides match TRBD1. The tail of the sequence fits TRBJ2-7 better, so the J call may be wrong. This CDR3 has 15 residues. Germline CDR1 and CDR2: MNHEY and SMNVEV (reference sequence). DNA of the CDR3: TGTGCCAGCGCCCCCGGGACAGAATCTATTCGCGAGCAGTACTTC. It encodes CASAPGTESIREQYF.

For this clonotype: Possible read error: a much larger clone is one base away. The chain links TRBV7-6 to TRBJ2-1; tentatively, D is TRBD1 (6 bases). The CDR3 totals 16 residues. Germline CDR1 and CDR2: SGHVS and FNYEAQ. V was trimmed by 5 bases and J by 13 bases, leaving 27 bases between them. Written as DNA, the CDR3 is TGTGCCAGCAGCGCACCAGAGGGACAAGCCAAAGAGACCCAGTTCTTC. This encodes CASSAPEGQAKETQFF.

This clonotype was picked up many times. The rearrangement uses TRBV29-1 and TRBJ2-3; D perhaps matches TRBD2 (5 bases). Trimming took 4 bases from V and 5 from J, leaving 13 bases between them. CDR1 and CDR2 (germline): SQVTM, ANQGSEA. The CDR3 totals 13 residues. CDR3 DNA: TGCAGCGTTGGGTCCGGCGGGTTAGATACGCAGTATTTT. Translation: CSVGSGGLDTQYF.

Regarding this clonotype: Possible read error: a much larger clone is one base away. The CDR3 protein is CASSLSGAGAYEQYF. The CDR3 DNA follows: TGTGCCAGCAGCCTCAGCGGGGCAGGGGCCTACGAGCAGTACTTC. V and J are TRBV3-1 and TRBJ2-7; a possible D gene is TRBD2 (7 bases). V gave up 4 bases and J gave up 2 bases, with 15 bases separating them. This CDR3 spans 15 amino acids. Germline V gene data show CDR1 as LGHDT and CDR2 as YNNKEL (reference sequence).

This clonotype was detected a few times. V and J are TRBV29-1 and TRBJ1-1; D ambiguous. CDR1 is SQVTM, CDR2 ANQGSEA, per germline. This CDR3 comprises 14 residues. Trimming removed 3 bases at V and 4 bases at J, with 15 bases between. The CDR3 loop is CSVDKRLSPTEAFF. DNA for the CDR3: TGCAGCGTTGATAAAAGACTCTCGCCCACTGAAGCTTTCTTT.

This clonotype was counted a few times. Here the CDR3 reads CSASEGTSNTEAFF. CDR3 coding DNA: TGCAGTGCTAGCGAAGGGACGTCGAACACTGAAGCTTTCTTT. This chain connects TRBV20-1 to TRBJ1-1; a possible D gene is TRBD1 (5 bases). This CDR3 spans 14 amino acids. The germline CDR1 and CDR2 sequences are DFQATT and SNEGSKA (reference sequence). With 3 bases removed from V and 1 base from J, the gap between germline ends came to 12 bases.

This clonotype was found a few times. This chain links TRBV12-3 or TRBV12-4 with TRBJ2-1; TRBD2 matches 12 bases. Trimming took 8 bases from V and 7 from J; bases not matched to a gene: 21. The CDR3 consists of 19 residues. CDR3 in DNA: TGTGCCAGCGCGCTACCGGGACTAGCGGGCGCGCATCTCCTAAATGAGCAGTTCTTC. This encodes CASALPGLAGAHLLNEQFF.

This clonotype came up many times. The chain recombines TRBV9 with TRBJ1-2, with a weak D call TRBD1 (5 bases). This CDR3 is built from 17 residues. Per germline, CDR1 SGDLS and CDR2 YYNGEE. Trimming pared 3 bases from V and 2 bases from J, leaving 20 bases between. CDR3 sequence reads: CASSGSLQESSNYGYTF. The CDR3 DNA sequence: TGTGCCAGCAGCGGGAGCCTACAGGAGTCGTCGAACTATGGCTACACCTTC.

This clonotype was detected many times. V gene TRBV5-6 combines with J gene TRBJ1-4, with no clear D. V lost 4 bases and J lost 4, with 5 bases in between. The CDR3 has 12 amino acids. Germline assignment: CDR1 SGHDT and CDR2 YYEEEE. CDR3 nucleotides: TGTGCCAGCAGCGGCAGTAATGAAAAACTGTTTTTT. Protein product: CASSGSNEKLFF.

The J gene is TRBJ1-2, the V gene TRBV5-1; D is undetermined. Germline CDR1 and CDR2: SGHRS and YFSETQ. Trimming removed 0 bases from V and 5 bases from J, with 11 bases in between. The CDR3 consists of 14 residues. CDR3 bases: TGCGCCAGCAGCTTGGATGCAGCTGGTTATGGCTACACCTTC. Protein product: CASSLDAAGYGYTF.

A few counts support this clonotype. V is TRBV28 and J is TRBJ1-6, with a possible D match to TRBD1 (5 bases). CDR1 and CDR2 (germline): MDHEN, SYDVKM. This CDR3 has 11 amino acids. Trimming pared 6 bases from V and 12 bases from J, leaving 9 bases between. CDR3 in amino acids: CASRRGGPLHF. In DNA form, the CDR3 reads TGTGCCAGCAGACGGGGGGGACCCCTCCACTTT.

J is TRBJ1-2 and V is TRBV7-9; D perhaps matches TRBD1 (5 bases). CDR1 and CDR2 from the germline V gene are SEHNR and FQNEAQ (reference sequence). CDR3 length: 15 residues. The V end was cut by 5 bases, the J end by 6 bases, with 19 bases between. CDR3 loop: CASSPWDPGRDGYTF. The CDR3 DNA reads as TGTGCCAGCAGCCCATGGGACCCCGGCCGGGATGGCTACACCTTC.

The rearrangement joins TRBV29-1 to TRBJ2-1, with TRBD2 identical over 7 bases. V shed 1 base, J shed 4 bases, and the junction held 7 bases outside the gene matches. The germline V gene encodes CDR1 SQVTM and CDR2 ANQGSEA. The CDR3 sequence is 15 residues long. The CDR3 is CSVEGSGASYNEQFF. CDR3 sequence (DNA): TGCAGCGTTGAAGGGAGCGGGGCATCTTACAATGAGCAGTTCTTC.